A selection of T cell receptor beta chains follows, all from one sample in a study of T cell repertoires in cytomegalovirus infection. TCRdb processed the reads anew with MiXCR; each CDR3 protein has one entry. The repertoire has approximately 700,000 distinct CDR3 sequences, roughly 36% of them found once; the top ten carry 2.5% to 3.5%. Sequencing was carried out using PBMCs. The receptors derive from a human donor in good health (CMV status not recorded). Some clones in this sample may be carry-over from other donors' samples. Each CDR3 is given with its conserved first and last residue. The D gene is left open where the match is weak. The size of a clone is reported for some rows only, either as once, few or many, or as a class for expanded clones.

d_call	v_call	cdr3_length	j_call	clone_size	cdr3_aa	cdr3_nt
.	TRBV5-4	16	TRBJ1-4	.	CSISLKTAQPPEKLFF	TGTTCCATCAGCTTGAAAACAGCACAGCCCCCTGAAAAACTGTTTTTT
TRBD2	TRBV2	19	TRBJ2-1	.	CASRAGTSGPTASYNEQFF	TGTGCCAGCAGAGCGGGGACTAGCGGGCCTACCGCCTCCTACAATGAGCAGTTCTTC
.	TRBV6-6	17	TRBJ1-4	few	CASSYSRGTATNEKLFF	TGTGCCAGCAGTTACTCGAGAGGAACAGCAACTAATGAAAAACTGTTTTTT
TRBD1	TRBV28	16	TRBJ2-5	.	CASRPPGQGVQETQYF	TGTGCCAGCAGGCCGCCGGGGCAGGGGGTCCAAGAGACCCAGTACTTC
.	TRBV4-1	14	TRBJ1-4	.	CASAGSVGDEKLFF	TGCGCCTCCGCTGGGAGCGTCGGGGATGAAAAACTGTTTTTT
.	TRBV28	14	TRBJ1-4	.	CASSIQGSNEKLFF	TGTGCCAGCAGTATCCAGGGTTCTAATGAAAAACTGTTTTTT
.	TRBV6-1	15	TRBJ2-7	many	CASSEYHYSSYEQYF	TGTGCCAGCAGTGAATATCACTACAGCTCCTACGAGCAGTACTTC
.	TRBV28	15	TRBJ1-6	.	CATRTASSYNSPLHF	TGTGCCACTAGGACCGCGAGCTCCTATAATTCACCCCTCCACTTT
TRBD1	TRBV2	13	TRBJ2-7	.	CASQRDSAYEQYF	TGTGCCAGCCAACGGGACAGTGCCTACGAGCAGTACTTC
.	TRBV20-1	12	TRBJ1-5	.	CSVHTWDQPQHF	TGCAGTGTTCATACGTGGGATCAGCCCCAGCATTTT
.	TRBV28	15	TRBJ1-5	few	CASSLWDRPNQPQHF	TGTGCCAGCAGTTTATGGGATAGACCGAATCAGCCCCAGCATTTT
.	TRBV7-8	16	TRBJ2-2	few	CASSFAGGPNTGELFF	TGTGCCAGCAGCTTCGCAGGAGGGCCCAACACCGGGGAGCTGTTTTTT
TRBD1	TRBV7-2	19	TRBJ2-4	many	CASSPQGDSGAWAKNIQYF	TGTGCCAGCAGCCCCCAGGGGGACAGTGGGGCTTGGGCCAAAAACATTCAGTACTTC